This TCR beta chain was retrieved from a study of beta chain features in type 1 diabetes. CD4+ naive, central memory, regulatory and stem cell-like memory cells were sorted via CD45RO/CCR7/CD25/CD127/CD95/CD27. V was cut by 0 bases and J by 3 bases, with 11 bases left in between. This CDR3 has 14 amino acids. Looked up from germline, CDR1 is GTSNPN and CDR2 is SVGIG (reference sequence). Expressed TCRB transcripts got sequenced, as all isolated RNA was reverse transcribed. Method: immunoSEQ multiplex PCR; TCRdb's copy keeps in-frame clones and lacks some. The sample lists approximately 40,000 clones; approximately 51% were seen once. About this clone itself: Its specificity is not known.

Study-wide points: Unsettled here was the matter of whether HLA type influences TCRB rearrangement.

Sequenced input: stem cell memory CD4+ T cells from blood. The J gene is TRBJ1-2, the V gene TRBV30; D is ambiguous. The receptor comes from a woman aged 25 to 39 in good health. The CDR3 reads CAWSVSPGYYGYTF. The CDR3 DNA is TGTGCCTGGAGTGTATCCCCAGGCTACTATGGCTACACCTTC.